The clone carrying this T cell receptor (beta chain) was observed many times. The antigen remains undetermined. The investigators amplified TCR beta CDR3 regions from RNA transcripts. The TCR CDR3 was amplified in a first-round RT-PCR using the HTBI primer set. TCRdb re-called the multiplex PCR reads with MiXCR, one entry per CDR3 protein. Counted here are approximately 640,000 distinct CDR3 sequences, approximately 42% occurring once; the ten biggest clones make up approximately 6.8%. Germline V CDR1 and CDR2: SEHNR, FQNEAQ (reference sequence). Trimming pared 1 base from V and 4 bases from J, leaving 10 bases between. This CDR3 region has 14 residues. This sample is drawn from a study of T cells in Graves' hyperthyroidism and ophthalmopathy. General observations from the study: Before onset, by a median of 6.5 months, the model predicted ophthalmopathy. Researchers report that a 13 V-J model separated ophthalmopathy from stable hyperthyroidism. Clonotypes that were expanded in thyroid above 0.001 mostly appeared in blood too.

The study excluded patients with uncontrolled infection, other autoimmune disease, pregnancy or lactation. The sequence came from an adult man with Graves' disease, either hyperthyroidism or ophthalmopathy (not recorded which). Sequencing was done on a sample of peripheral blood or thyroid tissue (not recorded which). The chain combines TRBV7-9 with TRBJ1-2; the D gene is possibly TRBD1 (5 bases). The CDR3 protein is CASSLVTAFYGYTF. CDR3 bases: TGTGCCAGCAGCTTAGTGACAGCATTCTATGGCTACACCTTC. Complete variable domain (other parts from reference TRBV7-9 and TRBJ1-2): DTGVSQNPRHKITKRGQNVTFRCDPISEHNRLYWYRQTLGQGPEFLTYFQNEAQLEKSRLLSDRFSAERPKGSFSTLEIQRTEQGDSAMYLCASSLVTAFYGYTFGSGTRLTVV.